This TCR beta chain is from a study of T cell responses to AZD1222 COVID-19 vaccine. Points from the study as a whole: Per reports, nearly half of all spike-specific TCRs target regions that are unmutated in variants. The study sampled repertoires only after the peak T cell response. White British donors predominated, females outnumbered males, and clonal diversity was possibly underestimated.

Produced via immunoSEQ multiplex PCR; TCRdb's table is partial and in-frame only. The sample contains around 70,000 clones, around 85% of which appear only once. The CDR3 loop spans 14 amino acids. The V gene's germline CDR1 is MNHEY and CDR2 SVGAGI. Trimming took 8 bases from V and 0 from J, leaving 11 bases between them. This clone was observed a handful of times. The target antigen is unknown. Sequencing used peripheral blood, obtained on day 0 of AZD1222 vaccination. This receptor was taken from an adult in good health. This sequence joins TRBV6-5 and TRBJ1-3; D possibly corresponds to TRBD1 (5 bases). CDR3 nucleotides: TGTGCCAGCGGGGGACTGAACTCTGGAAACACCATATATTTT. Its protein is CASGGLNSGNTIYF.